This TCR beta chain was recorded in a study of blood T cell repertoires in COVID-19. Study details: Donors in the United States, Italy and Spain gave samples during acute or convalescent COVID-19. PBMCs, B-cell-depleted T cells, or T cells provided the cDNA or gDNA that made up the material.

Clones were read by immunoSEQ multiplex PCR, and TCRdb kept only the in-frame ones, dropping some. The table records about 80,000 clones, 60% to 80% of them present only once. Per the germline V gene, CDR1 is SNHLY and CDR2 is FYNNEI. V gave up 10 bases and J gave up 5 bases, with 20 bases separating them. The CDR3 runs to 14 residues. The J gene is TRBJ2-5, the V gene TRBV2; D possibly corresponds to TRBD1 (7 bases). The specimen sequenced was peripheral blood. This TCR came from a man aged 65 to 85 with active or convalescent COVID-19. CDR3 coding DNA: TGTGCCACCCGTCCAGGGGGGTCGGGGGAGACCCAGTACTTC. Translating it yields CATRPGGSGETQYF.